The 11 T cell receptor beta chains below come from one sample, sequenced in a study of technical replicates of blood from a few donors. Only in-frame clones appear in the TCRdb table, and some are missing; sequencing was by immunoSEQ multiplex PCR. Seen here are some 71,000 clones, around 97% observed once, and the top ten hold less than 0.2%. Sequenced sample: T cells isolated from PBMCs. Receptors originate from a human donor in good health.

The chain has TRBV7-9 and TRBJ2-7; no reliable D call. The CDR3 length is 12 residues. V was shortened by 5 bases and J by 2 bases, with 7 bases between the two germline ends. Germline loops: CDR1 SEHNR, CDR2 FQNEAQ (reference sequence). The CDR3 loop is CASSIRPYEQYF. CDR3 nucleotides: TGTGCCAGCAGCATCCGTCCCTACGAGCAGTACTTC.

This sequence joins TRBV5-4 and TRBJ1-2; 10 bases are a match to TRBD1. The germline gives CDR1 SGHNT, CDR2 YYREEE (reference sequence). V shed 0 bases, J shed 4 bases, and the junction held 6 bases outside the gene matches. The CDR3 extends over 16 amino acids. The DNA for the CDR3 is TGTGCCAGCAGCTTGGGATTCGGACAGGGGGTCTATGGCTACACCTTC. This codes for CASSLGFGQGVYGYTF.

This rearrangement joins TRBV5-1 to TRBJ2-2; TRBD1 aligns across 12 bases. V dropped 5 bases and J dropped 7; count of bases not matched to a gene: 9. Germline CDR1 SGHRS, CDR2 YFSETQ. This CDR3 is built from 16 residues. The CDR3 DNA sequence: TGCGCCAGCAGAGCGGGGGACAGGGGGCAAGGCGGGGAGCTGTTTTTT. It encodes CASRAGDRGQGGELFF.

The chain recombines TRBV4-1 with TRBJ2-2; a possible D gene is TRBD1 (7 bases). CDR1 is MGHRA, CDR2 YSYEKL, per germline. The CDR3 is 15 residues long. V lost 1 base and J lost 5, with 11 bases in between. As DNA, the CDR3 is TGCGCCAGCAGCCAAGCAGGGGGGTGGACCGGGGAGCTGTTTTTT. Translating gives CASSQAGGWTGELFF.

This chain joins TRBV4-1 and TRBJ2-1; no clear D. Germline V gene data show CDR1 as MGHRA and CDR2 as YSYEKL. The CDR3 runs to 16 residues. V lost 3 bases and J lost 3, with 15 bases in between. This CDR3 is CASSHLGRERYNEQFF. DNA for the CDR3: TGCGCCAGCAGCCACTTGGGTAGAGAGCGCTACAATGAGCAGTTCTTC.

A single count supports this clone. This chain uses TRBV11-2 with TRBJ2-7; D might be TRBD2 (5 bases). Trimming removed 1 base from V and 5 bases from J, with 12 bases in between. CDR3 length: 14 amino acids. Germline-derived CDR1 and CDR2 are SGHAT and FQNNGV. This chain's CDR3 is CASSLGAGRDEQYF. CDR3 in DNA: TGTGCCAGCAGCTTAGGCGCGGGCCGCGACGAGCAGTACTTC.

V gene TRBV25-1 combines with J gene TRBJ2-3, with a weak D call TRBD2 (6 bases). The V end was cut by 6 bases, the J end by 6 bases, with 19 bases between. The germline gives CDR1 MGHDK, CDR2 SYGVNS. The CDR3 has 15 residues. The DNA of the CDR3 is TGTGCCAGCAGAATGACGTGGGGGAGGTTTGATACGCAGTATTTT. Translating gives CASRMTWGRFDTQYF.

The chain is built from TRBV5-1 and TRBJ2-2; maybe TRBD1 (7 bases). The CDR3 sequence is 15 residues long. V lost 2 bases and J lost 6, with 14 bases in between. CDR1 SGHRS and CDR2 YFSETQ come from the germline V gene. The CDR3 DNA is TGCGCCAGCAGCTTCGCTCCAGGGGGGCCCGGGGAGCTGTTTTTT. It is translated as CASSFAPGGPGELFF.

On this clone: The sample has other DNA sequences that encode this CDR3 too. V usage is TRBV13 and J usage is TRBJ2-7; 7 nucleotides align to TRBD2. Germline V CDR1 and CDR2: PRHDT, FYEKMQ (reference sequence). Trimming cost V 5 bases and J 3 bases; bases outside gene matches: 4. The CDR3 sequence is 13 residues long. CDR3 amino acids: CASSLGRSYEQYF. CDR3 DNA: TGTGCCAGCAGCCTCGGGAGGAGCTACGAGCAGTACTTC. Filled out from reference TRBV13 and TRBJ2-7, the complete variable domain reads AAGVIQSPRHLIKEKRETATLKCYPIPRHDTVYWYQQGPGQDPQFLISFYEKMQSDKGSIPDRFSAQQFSDYHSELNMSSLELGDSALYFCASSLGRSYEQYFGPGTRLTVT.

The chain has TRBV25-1 and TRBJ2-3; tentative D call: TRBD2 (6 bases). Per the germline V gene, CDR1 is MGHDK and CDR2 is SYGVNS. The CDR3 runs 18 residues. The V end lost 5 bases, the J end lost 4 bases, and 25 bases lay between the germline ends. CDR3 amino acids: CASSRGSRVTGVADTQYF. CDR3 sequence (DNA): TGTGCCAGCAGTAGAGGCTCCCGGGTAACGGGAGTGGCAGATACGCAGTATTTT.

The chain recombines TRBV7-3 with TRBJ2-3; D perhaps matches TRBD2 (5 bases). CDR1 is SGHTA, CDR2 FQGTGA, per germline. The CDR3 is made up of 15 amino acids. V dropped 1 base and J dropped 0 bases, with 8 bases sitting between them. CDR3 protein: CASSLNPGSTDTQYF. The CDR3 DNA is TGTGCCAGCAGCTTAAATCCGGGGAGCACAGATACGCAGTATTTT.